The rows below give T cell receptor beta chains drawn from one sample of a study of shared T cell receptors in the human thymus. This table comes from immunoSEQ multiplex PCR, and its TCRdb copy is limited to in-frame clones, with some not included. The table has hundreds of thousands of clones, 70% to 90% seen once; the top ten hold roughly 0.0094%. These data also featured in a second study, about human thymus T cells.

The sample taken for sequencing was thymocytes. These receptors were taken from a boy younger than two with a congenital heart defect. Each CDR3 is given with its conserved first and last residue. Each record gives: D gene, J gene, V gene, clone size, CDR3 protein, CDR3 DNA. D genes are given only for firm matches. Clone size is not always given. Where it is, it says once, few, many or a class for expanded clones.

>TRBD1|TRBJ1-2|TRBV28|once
CATSPGQENYGYTF
TGTGCCACGTCCCCGGGACAGGAAAACTATGGCTACACCTTC
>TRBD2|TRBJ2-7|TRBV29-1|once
CSVGGTSGRERWDEQYF
TGCAGCGTTGGTGGGACTAGCGGGAGGGAAAGATGGGACGAGCAGTACTTC
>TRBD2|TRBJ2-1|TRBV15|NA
CATSRDLPQEKQREEFF
TGTGCCACCAGCAGAGATCTTCCACAGGAAAAGCAACGGGAGGAGTTCTTC
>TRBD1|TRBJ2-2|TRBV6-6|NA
CASRVGGATGELFF
TGTGCCAGCAGAGTAGGGGGCGCCACCGGGGAGCTGTTTTTT
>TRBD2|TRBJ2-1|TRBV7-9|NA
CASSLALRGIGEQFF
TGTGCCAGCAGCTTAGCGTTGCGGGGGATCGGTGAGCAGTTCTTC
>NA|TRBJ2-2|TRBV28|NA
CASRLGVNTGELFF
TGTGCCAGCAGACTAGGCGTTAACACCGGGGAGCTGTTTTTT
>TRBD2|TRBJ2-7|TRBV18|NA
CASSLGLAGEDEQYF
TGTGCCAGCTCACTGGGACTAGCGGGAGAGGACGAGCAGTACTTC
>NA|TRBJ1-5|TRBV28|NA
CASSLIKLGNQPQHF
TGTGCCAGCAGTTTAATCAAACTGGGCAACCAGCCCCAGCATTTT
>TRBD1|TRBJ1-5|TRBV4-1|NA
CASSQAGQGYQPQHF
TGCGCCAGCAGCCAAGCGGGACAGGGGTATCAGCCCCAGCATTTT
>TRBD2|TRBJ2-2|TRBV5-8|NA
CASSLARLAGVPGELFF
TGTGCCAGCAGCTTGGCTAGACTAGCGGGAGTCCCCGGGGAGCTGTTTTTT
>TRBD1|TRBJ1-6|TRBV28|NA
CASSNWDRDNSSSNSPLHF
TGTGCCAGCAGTAATTGGGACAGGGACAATTCCAGCTCAAATTCACCCCTCCACTTT
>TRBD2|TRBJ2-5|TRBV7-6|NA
CASSFITGGTQTQYF
TGTGCCAGCAGCTTCATAACGGGAGGGACCCAGACCCAGTACTTC
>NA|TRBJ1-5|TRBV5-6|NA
CASSHYRDNQPQHF
TGTGCCAGCAGCCACTACAGGGACAATCAGCCCCAGCATTTT